The T cell receptor beta chain under discussion was sequenced for a study of T cell repertoires in cytomegalovirus infection. This clonotype turned up a few times. TCRdb recomputed calls from the reads with MiXCR, one row per CDR3 protein. The sample carries about 600,000 distinct CDR3 sequences, less than 25% recorded once. The sample consisted of CD8+ T cells from PBMCs. This TCR was sampled from a human donor in good health (CMV status not recorded). Some clones in this sample may be carry-over from other donors' samples.

The CDR3 DNA sequence: TGCAGTGCTAGCAGGCTAGCGGCCTCCTACGAGCAGTACTTC. It is translated as CSASRLAASYEQYF. The gene calls are TRBV20-1 and TRBJ2-7; 7 nucleotides match TRBD2. The CDR3 spans 14 residues. Germline V lookup: CDR1 DFQATT, CDR2 SNEGSKA (reference sequence). The V segment lost 3 bases and the J segment 0 bases; nucleotides outside the gene matches: 5.